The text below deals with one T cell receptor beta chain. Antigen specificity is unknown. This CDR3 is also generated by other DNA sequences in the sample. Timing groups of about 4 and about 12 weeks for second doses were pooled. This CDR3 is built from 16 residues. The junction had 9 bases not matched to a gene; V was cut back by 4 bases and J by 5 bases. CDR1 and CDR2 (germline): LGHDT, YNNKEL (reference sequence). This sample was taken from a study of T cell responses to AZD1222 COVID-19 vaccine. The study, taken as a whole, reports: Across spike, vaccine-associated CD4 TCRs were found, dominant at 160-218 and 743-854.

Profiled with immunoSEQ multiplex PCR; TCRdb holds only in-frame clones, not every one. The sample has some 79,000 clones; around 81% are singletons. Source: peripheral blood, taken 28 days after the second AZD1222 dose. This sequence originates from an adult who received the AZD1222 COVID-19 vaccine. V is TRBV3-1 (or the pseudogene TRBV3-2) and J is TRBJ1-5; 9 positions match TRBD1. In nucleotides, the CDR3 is TGTGCCAGCAGCCTCGCCGGGACAGGGTTGGATCAGCCCCAGCATTTT. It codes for CASSLAGTGLDQPQHF.